Listed below are T cell receptor beta chains from one sample, sequenced in a study of tumor T cells in aggressive B-cell lymphoma. Some clones are missing from TCRdb's copy, which holds only in-frame ones; the method was immunoSEQ multiplex PCR. The sample holds 9,000 or so clones, approximately 85% seen once. Sequencing input: tumor tissue. The receptors shown here come from an adult with diffuse large B cell lymphoma. Each CDR3 is given with its conserved first and last residue. D genes are given only for firm matches. Size values are once, few and many counts, or a class for expanded clones, and some rows have none.

J gene: TRBJ1-3
V gene: TRBV5-5
D gene: TRBD1
clone size: .
CDR3 protein: CASSIGTGAGNTIYF
CDR3 DNA: TGTGCCAGCAGCATCGGGACAGGGGCTGGAAACACCATATATTTT

J gene: TRBJ2-7
V gene: TRBV6-5
D gene: TRBD1
clone size: .
CDR3 protein: CASSYQGQGLYEQYF
CDR3 DNA: TGTGCCAGCAGTTACCAAGGACAGGGGTTGTACGAGCAGTACTTC

J gene: TRBJ2-2
V gene: TRBV2
D gene: .
clone size: few
CDR3 protein: CASSEVPGIGELFF
CDR3 DNA: TGTGCCAGCAGTGAAGTACCAGGGATCGGGGAGCTGTTTTTT

J gene: TRBJ1-3
V gene: TRBV6-5
D gene: .
clone size: once
CDR3 protein: CASSYSNPDSGNTIYF
CDR3 DNA: TGTGCCAGCAGTTACTCGAACCCGGACAGTGGAAATACCATATATTTT

J gene: TRBJ1-5
V gene: TRBV5-6
D gene: TRBD1
clone size: .
CDR3 protein: CASSVGQGNQPQHF
CDR3 DNA: TGTGCCAGCAGTGTGGGACAGGGGAATCAGCCCCAGCATTTT

J gene: TRBJ1-2
V gene: TRBV19
D gene: .
clone size: .
CDR3 protein: CASSIGLDSDGYTF
CDR3 DNA: TGTGCCAGTAGTATAGGCCTCGACAGTGATGGCTACACCTTC

J gene: TRBJ2-5
V gene: TRBV7-3
D gene: TRBD1
clone size: .
CDR3 protein: CASSLLGGQVEETQYF
CDR3 DNA: TGTGCCAGCAGCTTGCTAGGGGGCCAAGTTGAAGAGACCCAGTACTTC

J gene: TRBJ1-2
V gene: TRBV19
D gene: TRBD1
clone size: .
CDR3 protein: CASNTGTGNFYGYTF
CDR3 DNA: TGTGCCAGTAACACCGGGACAGGGAACTTCTATGGCTACACCTTC

J gene: TRBJ2-1
V gene: TRBV5-1
D gene: .
clone size: once
CDR3 protein: CASSLESSYNEQFF
CDR3 DNA: TGCGCCAGCAGCTTAGAGAGCTCCTACAATGAGCAGTTCTTC

J gene: TRBJ2-1
V gene: TRBV28
D gene: .
clone size: few
CDR3 protein: CASMTTGTYNEQFF
CDR3 DNA: TGTGCCAGTATGACAACAGGAACCTACAATGAGCAGTTCTTC

J gene: TRBJ1-5
V gene: TRBV10-3
D gene: .
clone size: .
CDR3 protein: CAISELGRDQPQHF
CDR3 DNA: TGTGCCATCAGTGAACTGGGGAGGGATCAGCCCCAGCATTTT

J gene: TRBJ2-7
V gene: TRBV7-9
D gene: TRBD2
clone size: few
CDR3 protein: CASSRTGLVYEQYF
CDR3 DNA: TGTGCCAGCAGCCGGACGGGACTAGTCTACGAGCAGTACTTC

J gene: TRBJ2-1
V gene: TRBV9
D gene: TRBD1
clone size: .
CDR3 protein: CASSLGQGVDEQFF
CDR3 DNA: TGTGCCAGCAGCTTAGGACAGGGAGTCGATGAGCAGTTCTTC

J gene: TRBJ2-7
V gene: TRBV19
D gene: .
clone size: .
CDR3 protein: CASSSSGYEQYF
CDR3 DNA: TGTGCCAGTAGTTCCAGCGGGTACGAGCAGTACTTC

J gene: TRBJ1-1
V gene: TRBV19
D gene: .
clone size: .
CDR3 protein: CASSIGQAPEAFF
CDR3 DNA: TGTGCCAGTAGTATAGGACAGGCCCCTGAAGCTTTCTTT

J gene: TRBJ2-3
V gene: TRBV5-1
D gene: .
clone size: .
CDR3 protein: CASSLVVLGGADTQYF
CDR3 DNA: TGCGCCAGCAGCTTGGTGGTTCTAGGAGGGGCAGATACGCAGTATTTT

J gene: TRBJ2-7
V gene: TRBV20-1
D gene: TRBD1
clone size: .
CDR3 protein: CSARDRAEQYF
CDR3 DNA: TGCAGTGCTAGGGACAGGGCCGAGCAGTACTTC

J gene: TRBJ1-2
V gene: TRBV7-9
D gene: .
clone size: .
CDR3 protein: CASSPEGEGYGYTF
CDR3 DNA: TGTGCCAGCAGCCCGGAGGGGGAGGGCTATGGCTACACCTTC

J gene: TRBJ1-4
V gene: TRBV9
D gene: TRBD1
clone size: .
CDR3 protein: CASSGTGATNEKLFF
CDR3 DNA: TGTGCCAGCAGCGGGACAGGTGCAACTAATGAAAAACTGTTTTTT

J gene: TRBJ1-5
V gene: TRBV27
D gene: .
clone size: .
CDR3 protein: CASSLEGEGNQPQHF
CDR3 DNA: TGTGCCAGCAGTTTGGAGGGTGAGGGGAATCAGCCCCAGCATTTT

J gene: TRBJ1-1
V gene: TRBV4-3
D gene: .
clone size: .
CDR3 protein: CASSHTPNTEAFF
CDR3 DNA: TGCGCCAGCAGCCATACACCGAACACTGAAGCTTTCTTT

J gene: TRBJ2-3
V gene: TRBV6-1
D gene: .
clone size: .
CDR3 protein: CASSESDHRGDTQYF
CDR3 DNA: TGTGCCAGCAGTGAATCCGACCACCGCGGAGATACGCAGTATTTT

J gene: TRBJ2-7
V gene: TRBV6-4
D gene: .
clone size: .
CDR3 protein: CASSDEAGPTYEQYF
CDR3 DNA: TGTGCCAGCAGTGACGAGGCAGGGCCTACCTACGAGCAGTACTTC

J gene: TRBJ2-7
V gene: TRBV7-2
D gene: TRBD1
clone size: .
CDR3 protein: CASSLAPGQGIPNIYEQYF
CDR3 DNA: TGTGCCAGCAGCTTAGCCCCGGGACAGGGGATACCTAACATCTACGAGCAGTACTTC

J gene: TRBJ1-2
V gene: TRBV28
D gene: .
clone size: .
CDR3 protein: CASSLKGSTGYTF
CDR3 DNA: TGTGCCAGCAGCTTAAAAGGGAGTACGGGCTACACCTTC

J gene: TRBJ2-1
V gene: TRBV11-2
D gene: .
clone size: .
CDR3 protein: CASSLGSSSYNEQFF
CDR3 DNA: TGTGCCAGCAGCTTAGGTAGCAGCTCCTACAATGAGCAGTTCTTC

J gene: TRBJ1-5
V gene: TRBV6-1
D gene: .
clone size: once
CDR3 protein: CASRDGQWVGPQHF
CDR3 DNA: TGTGCCAGCAGGGACGGACAGTGGGTTGGGCCCCAGCATTTT

J gene: TRBJ1-2
V gene: TRBV6-1
D gene: .
clone size: few
CDR3 protein: CASSESVGVISGYTF
CDR3 DNA: TGTGCCAGCAGTGAATCCGTAGGGGTTATAAGTGGCTACACCTTC

J gene: TRBJ2-2
V gene: TRBV9
D gene: .
clone size: .
CDR3 protein: CASRSGTSGGELFF
CDR3 DNA: TGTGCCAGCAGGTCCGGGACCAGCGGGGGGGAGCTGTTTTTT

J gene: TRBJ1-2
V gene: TRBV11-1
D gene: .
clone size: .
CDR3 protein: CASSLQGSNGYTF
CDR3 DNA: TGTGCCAGCAGCTTACAGGGGTCAAATGGCTACACCTTC